A single sample is the source of the 22 T cell receptor beta chains below, sequenced in a study of blood T cell repertoires in COVID-19. TCRdb's copy holds only in-frame clones and misses some; the assay was immunoSEQ multiplex PCR. The top ten clones hold around 3.9% of a sample with about 270,000 clones, just under 85% of them seen once. The specimen sequenced was peripheral blood. These receptors all stem from a woman aged 50 to 65 with active or convalescent COVID-19.

Written as DNA, the CDR3 is TGTGCCTGGAGTGGCGGACTAGCGGGAGTTAGAGATACGCAGTATTTT. This translates into CAWSGGLAGVRDTQYF. The rearrangement uses TRBV30 and TRBJ2-3, with 13 bases aligning to TRBD2. From germline, CDR1 is GTSNPN and CDR2 SVGIG (reference sequence). The junction had 6 bases not matched to a gene; V was cut back by 1 base and J by 5 bases. The CDR3 has 16 residues.

This chain joins TRBV6-5 and TRBJ2-3, with a tentative D call TRBD1 (5 bases). Germline values: CDR1 MNHEY, CDR2 SVGAGI. The CDR3 spans 12 residues. Deletions cut 6 bases from V and 11 bases from J, with 15 bases between. CDR3 DNA sequence: TGTGCCAGCAGCCAAAGGCAGGGCCGGCAGTATTTT. Protein sequence: CASSQRQGRQYF.

The chain links TRBV5-6 to TRBJ2-7, with D possibly TRBD1 on 5 matching bases. V lost 4 bases and J 6 bases, leaving 14 bases between the germline ends. Germline V CDR1 and CDR2: SGHDT, YYEEEE. The length of the CDR3 is 13 residues. CDR3 region: CASSLEGRAEQYF. CDR3 DNA: TGTGCCAGCAGCCTGGAAGGCAGGGCCGAGCAGTACTTC. The full variable domain, with the rest looked up from reference TRBV5-6 and TRBJ2-7, is DAGVTQSPTHLIKTRGQQVTLRCSPKSGHDTVSWYQQALGQGPQFIFQYYEEEERQRGNFPDRFSGHQFPNYSSELNVNALLLGDSALYLCASSLEGRAEQYFGPGTRLTVT.

This chain uses TRBV15 with TRBJ2-1, with a tentative D call TRBD2 (6 bases). There are 15 residues in the CDR3. Germline V gene sequence: CDR1 LNHNV, CDR2 YYDKDF (reference sequence). With 3 bases removed from V and 7 bases from J, the gap between germline ends came to 16 bases. CDR3 DNA: TGTGCCACCAGCAGTGGTGCCGGGGGTCGGAATGAGCAGTTCTTC. This gives the protein CATSSGAGGRNEQFF.

The CDR3 is CASSVGRVNEQFF. CDR3 DNA sequence: TGTGCCAGCAGCGTCGGCAGGGTCAATGAGCAGTTCTTC. The chain is built from TRBV9 and TRBJ2-1; a possible D gene is TRBD1 (5 bases). The CDR3 consists of 13 residues. V was shortened by 2 bases and J by 6 bases, with 9 bases between the two germline ends. Germline CDR1 SGDLS, CDR2 YYNGEE.

This chain joins TRBV12-5 and TRBJ2-2; TRBD2 matches at 10 bases. Germline V lookup: CDR1 LGHNT, CDR2 FRNRAP. J lost 1 base, V lost 2 bases, and 7 bases had no gene match. This CDR3 is 18 amino acids long. CDR3 loop: CASGLSLAGVGNTGELFF. CDR3 nucleotide sequence: TGTGCTAGTGGTTTGTCGCTAGCGGGAGTAGGGAACACCGGGGAGCTGTTTTTT.

The genes are TRBV5-1 and TRBJ1-6; TRBD1 aligns across 9 bases. The J segment lost 7 bases and the V segment lost 0 bases, leaving 2 bases of the junction unmatched. The CDR3 extends over 15 amino acids. CDR1 is SGHRS and CDR2 is YFSETQ in the germline V gene. As DNA, the CDR3 is TGCGCCAGCAGCTTGGACAGGGGGCGAAATTCACCCCTCCACTTT. Its translation is CASSLDRGRNSPLHF.

The chain has TRBV27 and TRBJ1-1, with D perhaps matching TRBD1 (6 bases). CDR3 length equals 11 residues. Germline loops: CDR1 MNHEY, CDR2 SMNVEV (reference sequence). CDR3 region: CEVRGFAEAFF. CDR3 DNA sequence: TGTGAGGTCAGGGGATTCGCTGAAGCTTTCTTT.

This chain joins TRBV11-2 and TRBJ2-1, with 10 bases identical to TRBD2. The CDR3 has 14 amino acids. Trimming cost V 4 bases and J 4 bases; bases outside gene matches: 1. Germline CDR1 and CDR2: SGHAT and FQNNGV. In DNA, the CDR3 is TGTGCCAGCAGCTCACTAGCGGGATACAATGAGCAGTTCTTC. This sequence encodes CASSSLAGYNEQFF. Looking up the rest from reference TRBV11-2 and TRBJ2-1 gives the full variable domain: EAGVAQSPRYKIIEKRQSVAFWCNPISGHATLYWYQQILGQGPKLLIQFQNNGVVDDSQLPKDRFSAERLKGVDSTLKIQPAKLEDSAVYLCASSSLAGYNEQFFGPGTRLTVL.

V and J are TRBV15 and TRBJ2-7; TRBD2 agrees at 10 bases. The CDR3 is 14 amino acids. Germline CDR1 reads LNHNV; CDR2 reads YYDKDF (reference sequence). The ends lost 1 base at V and 5 bases at J; junction bases unmatched: 2. Written as DNA, the CDR3 is TGTGCCACCAGCAGAGGACTAGCGGGCGACGAGCAGTACTTC. Protein: CATSRGLAGDEQYF.

This sequence joins TRBV27 and TRBJ1-6; no clear D. CDR1 and CDR2 (germline): MNHEY, SMNVEV (reference sequence). Trimming took 5 bases from V and 9 from J, leaving 14 bases between them. CDR3 length: 14 residues. CDR3 nucleotides: TGTGCCAGCAGTCCTCATCAGAGGAGTTCACCCCTCCACTTT. Protein: CASSPHQRSSPLHF.

The V call is TRBV2, the J call TRBJ1-6; 10 bases are shared with TRBD1. The germline gives CDR1 SNHLY, CDR2 FYNNEI. The V segment lost 6 bases and the J segment 7 bases; nucleotides outside the gene matches: 9. The CDR3 is 16 amino acids. The CDR3 sequence: CASSPTGGFGNSPLHF. CDR3 nucleotides: TGTGCCAGCAGCCCGACAGGGGGCTTCGGAAATTCACCCCTCCACTTT. Looking up the rest from reference TRBV2 and TRBJ1-6 gives the full variable domain: EPEVTQTPSHQVTQMGQEVILRCVPISNHLYFYWYRQILGQKVEFLVSFYNNEISEKSEIFDDQFSVERPDGSNFTLKIRSTKLEDSAMYFCASSPTGGFGNSPLHFGNGTRLTVT.

The V gene is TRBV6-2 or TRBV6-3, the J gene TRBJ1-3, with D possibly being TRBD1 (5 bases). CDR3 length: 18 residues. V was trimmed by 4 bases and J by 3 bases, leaving 22 bases between them. CDR1 MNHEY and CDR2 SVGEGT come from the germline V gene. The CDR3 here is CASSSLGAPSGLGNTIYF. CDR3 coding DNA: TGTGCCAGCAGTTCCCTAGGGGCCCCTAGTGGCCTTGGAAACACCATATATTTT.

The chain carries TRBV30 and TRBJ1-2; a possible D gene is TRBD1 (5 bases). This CDR3 comprises 15 residues. Trimming pared 0 bases from V and 7 bases from J, leaving 18 bases between. Germline CDR1 GTSNPN, CDR2 SVGIG (reference sequence). The CDR3 bases are TGTGCCTGGAGTGTAAATGGGGCCTCTTGGGGTGGCTACACCTTC. This codes for CAWSVNGASWGGYTF.

This clone was recorded once. The J gene is TRBJ1-1, the V gene TRBV5-1, with D uncertain. The CDR3 is made up of 14 amino acids. Germline lookup yields CDR1 SGHRS and CDR2 YFSETQ. V was trimmed by 2 bases and J by 1 base, leaving 9 bases between them. CDR3 amino acids: CASSLSHGNTEAFF. In DNA, the CDR3 is TGCGCCAGCAGCTTATCCCACGGGAACACTGAAGCTTTCTTT.

CDR3 DNA: TGTGCCAGCAGCTCGGGCGCAGGGAATGAGCAGTTCTTC. Its protein product is CASSSGAGNEQFF. This chain joins TRBV5-6 and TRBJ2-1; D perhaps matches TRBD1 (5 bases). This CDR3 contains 13 residues. The V gene's germline CDR1 is SGHDT and CDR2 YYEEEE. Trimming removed 3 bases at V and 7 bases at J, with 11 bases between. The whole variable domain, remainder taken from reference TRBV5-6 and TRBJ2-1, is DAGVTQSPTHLIKTRGQQVTLRCSPKSGHDTVSWYQQALGQGPQFIFQYYEEEERQRGNFPDRFSGHQFPNYSSELNVNALLLGDSALYLCASSSGAGNEQFFGPGTRLTVL.

This sequence joins TRBV6-5 and TRBJ1-2, with D hard to call. CDR3 size: 14 residues. Germline CDR1 reads MNHEY; CDR2 reads SVGAGI. The V end was cut by 5 bases, the J end by 2 bases, with 12 bases between. CDR3 nucleotides: TGTGCCAGCAGTAAACTTATCCCCAACTATGGCTACACCTTC. This gives the protein CASSKLIPNYGYTF.

The V and J genes are TRBV10-3 and TRBJ2-7; 11 bases align to TRBD2. Germline CDR1 and CDR2: ENHRY and SYGVKD. The CDR3 loop spans 15 amino acids. Losses at the gene ends were 10 bases for V and 3 bases for J; bases not matched to a gene: 11. The CDR3 coding sequence is TGTGCCACCGCCGGGACTAGCGGAGCAAACTACGAGCAGTACTTC. It specifies CATAGTSGANYEQYF.

The chain combines TRBV7-9 with TRBJ1-5; 7 bases match TRBD1. The CDR3 spans 14 residues. The J segment lost 5 bases and the V segment lost 5 bases, leaving 6 bases of the junction unmatched. The V gene's germline CDR1 is SEHNR and CDR2 FQNEAQ (reference sequence). The chain's CDR3 is CASSLAGGDQPQHF. CDR3 in DNA: TGTGCCAGCAGCCTCGCAGGGGGTGATCAGCCCCAGCATTTT.

The gene calls are TRBV9 and TRBJ2-7, with 10 bases identical to TRBD1. Looked up from germline, CDR1 is SGDLS and CDR2 is YYNGEE. The length of the CDR3 is 16 residues. V shed 4 bases, J shed 6 bases, and the junction held 13 bases outside the gene matches. The CDR3 DNA is TGTGCCAGCAGCCTATCCCCGAGACAGGGGGCGACCGAGCAGTACTTC. Protein product: CASSLSPRQGATEQYF.

This rearrangement joins TRBV5-1 to TRBJ2-1; TRBD2 might be the D (6 bases). V lost 6 bases and J 5 bases, leaving 15 bases between the germline ends. Germline V gives CDR1 SGHRS, CDR2 YFSETQ. This CDR3 has 14 amino acids. The CDR3, as DNA: TGCGCCAGCACCCTCGGGGTAGCGGACAATGAGCAGTTCTTC. Amino acids: CASTLGVADNEQFF.

The chain uses TRBV5-4 and TRBJ1-3; a weak D match, TRBD1 (5 bases). From germline, CDR1 is SGHNT and CDR2 YYREEE (reference sequence). The CDR3 spans 15 residues. V lost 0 bases to trimming and J lost 3 bases, with 10 bases between them. In DNA form, the CDR3 reads TGTGCCAGCAGCTTGGATGGGCAGGGTGGAAACACCATATATTTT. It yields the protein CASSLDGQGGNTIYF.